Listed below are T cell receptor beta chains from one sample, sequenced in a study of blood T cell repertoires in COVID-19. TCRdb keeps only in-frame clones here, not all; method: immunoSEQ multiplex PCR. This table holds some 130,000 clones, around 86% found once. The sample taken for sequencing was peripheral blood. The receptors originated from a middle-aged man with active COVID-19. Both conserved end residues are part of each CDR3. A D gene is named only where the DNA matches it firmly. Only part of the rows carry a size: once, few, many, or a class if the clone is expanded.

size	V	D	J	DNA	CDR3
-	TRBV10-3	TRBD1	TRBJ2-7	TGTGCCATCAGGGACAGGGGCTACGAGCAGTACTTC	CAIRDRGYEQYF
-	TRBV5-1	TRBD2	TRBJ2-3	TGCGCCAGCAGCCCCTACGGGAGGAGTGACACAGATACGCAGTATTTT	CASSPYGRSDTDTQYF
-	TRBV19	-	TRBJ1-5	TGTGCCAGTAGTATAGCACTGAATCAGCCCCAGCATTTT	CASSIALNQPQHF
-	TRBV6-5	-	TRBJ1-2	TGTGCCAGCAGTTACTCGAGAGGACAGTTGGGCTACACCTTC	CASSYSRGQLGYTF
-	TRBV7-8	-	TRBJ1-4	TGTGCCAGCAGGTCCGGGACTGAGGAAGAAAAACTGTTTTTT	CASRSGTEEEKLFF
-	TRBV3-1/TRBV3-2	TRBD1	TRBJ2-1	TGTGCCAGCAGCCAAGAAGGGGACAGGGGGCTCGTCTTGTTCTTC	CASSQEGDRGLVLFF
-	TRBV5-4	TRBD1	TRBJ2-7	TGTGCCAGCAGCCCCCCGGACAGGAACTACGAGCAGTACTTC	CASSPPDRNYEQYF
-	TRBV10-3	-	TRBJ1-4	TGTGCCATCAGTGAGTCACAGTCAACTAATGAAAAACTGTTTTTT	CAISESQSTNEKLFF
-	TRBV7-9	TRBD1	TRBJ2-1	TGTGCCAGCAGCTCGGACAGGCGAAATGAGCAGTTCTTC	CASSSDRRNEQFF
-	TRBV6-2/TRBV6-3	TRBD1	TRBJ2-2	TGTGCCAGCAGTTACCTACAGGGGCTAACCGGGGAGCTGTTTTTT	CASSYLQGLTGELFF
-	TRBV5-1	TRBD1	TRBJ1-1	TGCGCCAGCAGCACCTGGACAGGCCTGAACACTGAAGCTTTCTTT	CASSTWTGLNTEAFF
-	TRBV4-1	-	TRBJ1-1	TGCGCCAGCAGCCAGTCAGGGAGGTTGGGCACTGAAGCTTTCTTT	CASSQSGRLGTEAFF
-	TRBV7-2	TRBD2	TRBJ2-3	TGTGCCAGCAGCTTTAGCGGGGGGGGCACAGATACGCAGTATTTT	CASSFSGGGTDTQYF
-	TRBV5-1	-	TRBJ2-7	TGCGCCAGCAGCTTGAGGCTAGAGAGCTACGAGCAGTACTTC	CASSLRLESYEQYF
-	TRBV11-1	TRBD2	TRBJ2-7	TGTGCCAGCAGCTTACTAGCGGGGAGTTTCTACGAGCAGTACTTC	CASSLLAGSFYEQYF
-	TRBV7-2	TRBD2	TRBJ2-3	TGTGCCAGCAGCCGGGGGGGGAGCACAGATACGCAGTATTTT	CASSRGGSTDTQYF
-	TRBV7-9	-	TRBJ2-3	TGTGCCAGCAGCTTAGTAGTGTCAAGGGGATCGGATACGCAGTATTTT	CASSLVVSRGSDTQYF
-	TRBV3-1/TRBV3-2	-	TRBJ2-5	TGTGCCAGCAGAAGACAGTCTGCGGAGACCCAGTACTTC	CASRRQSAETQYF
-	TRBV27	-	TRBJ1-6	TGTGCCAGCAGCGACAGCGCAGATAATTCACCCCTCCACTTT	CASSDSADNSPLHF
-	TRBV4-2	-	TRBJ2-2	TGTGCCAGCAGCCTTTGGGGAGCTACCCCTGACACCGGGGAGCTGTTTTTT	CASSLWGATPDTGELFF
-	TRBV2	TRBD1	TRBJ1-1	TGTGCCAGCACCGACAAGGGGACAGGGACTGAAGCTTTCTTT	CASTDKGTGTEAFF
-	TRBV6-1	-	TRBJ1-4	TGTGCCAGCAGTGAGTCAGGGCAAATTAATGAAAAACTGTTTTTT	CASSESGQINEKLFF
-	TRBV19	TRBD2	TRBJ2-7	TGTGCCAGTAGTATCTCACTAGCGGGGGGCACCTACGAGCAGTACTTC	CASSISLAGGTYEQYF
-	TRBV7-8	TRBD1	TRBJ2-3	TGTGCCAGCAGCTCGACAGGGGGCCGAACAGATACGCAGTATTTT	CASSSTGGRTDTQYF
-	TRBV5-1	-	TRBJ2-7	TGCGCCAGCAGCTTGGGAGGCGTGTCATCAGGGTCCTACGAGCAGTACTTC	CASSLGGVSSGSYEQYF
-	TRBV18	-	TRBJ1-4	TGTGCCAGCTCACCACAACTAAACCCCGTGGGGGCAGGTGTTGAAAAACTGTTTTTT	CASSPQLNPVGAGVEKLFF
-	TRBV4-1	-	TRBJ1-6	TGCGCCAGCACGCTGCAGGGGCACGGGAATTCACCCCTCCACTTT	CASTLQGHGNSPLHF
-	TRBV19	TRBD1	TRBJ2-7	TGTGCCAGTAGGAGGGGACAGGGTCGCGAGCAGTACTTC	CASRRGQGREQYF
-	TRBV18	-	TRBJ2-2	TGTGCCAGCTCACTAGACAGTCCCCGGGAGCTGTTTTTT	CASSLDSPRELFF
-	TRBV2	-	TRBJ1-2	TGTGCCAGCTCGACAGAGATCCGCTACACCTTC	CASSTEIRYTF
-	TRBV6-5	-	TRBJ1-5	TGTGCCAGCAGAGCAGGGTTCCGACAGCCCCAGCATTTT	CASRAGFRQPQHF
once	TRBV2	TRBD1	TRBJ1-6	TGTGCCAGCAGTGAGGGACAGGGCACTTCACCCCTCCACTTT	CASSEGQGTSPLHF
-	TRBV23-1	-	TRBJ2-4	TGCGCCAGCATGAAGGGGATTCAGTACTTC	CASMKGIQYF
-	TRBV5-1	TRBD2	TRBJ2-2	TGCGCCAGCAGCTTGTGGACTGCCGGGACTAGGGGCACCGGGGAGCTGTTTTTT	CASSLWTAGTRGTGELFF
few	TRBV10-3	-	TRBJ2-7	TGTGCCACCGTACAGGGAGCCGAGCAGTACTTC	CATVQGAEQYF
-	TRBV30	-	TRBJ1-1	TGTGCCTGGAACTTGGGGCGGAGATCAAACACTGAAGCTTTCTTT	CAWNLGRRSNTEAFF
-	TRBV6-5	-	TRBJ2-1	TGTGCCAGCAGTTACTCTGGGGCGGTTTACAATGAGCAGTTCTTC	CASSYSGAVYNEQFF
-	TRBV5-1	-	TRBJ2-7	TGCGCCAGCAGCTTGGAACAGGAAAGTGGGGTTTACGAGCAGTACTTC	CASSLEQESGVYEQYF
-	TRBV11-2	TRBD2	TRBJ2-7	TGTGCCAGCAGCTTAGTAGCGGGAGTCGCCTACGAGCAGTACTTC	CASSLVAGVAYEQYF
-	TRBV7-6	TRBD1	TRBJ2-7	TGTGCCAGCAGCTTAGCCGCGACAGGGGGCGACGAGCAGTACTTC	CASSLAATGGDEQYF
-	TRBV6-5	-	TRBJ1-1	TGTGCCAGCATAGGAGTTGATTTGGCTTTCTTT	CASIGVDLAFF
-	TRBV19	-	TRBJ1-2	TGTGCCAGTACCGGATTCGGGGGGTCCTATGGCTACACCTTC	CASTGFGGSYGYTF
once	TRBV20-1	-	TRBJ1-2	TGCAGTGCTAGCCCCGGGAATGGCTACACCTTC	CSASPGNGYTF
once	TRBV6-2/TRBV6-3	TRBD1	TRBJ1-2	TGTGCCAGCAGTTACGGGGCAGGGGGCTTCTTGGCGTACTATGGCTACACCTTC	CASSYGAGGFLAYYGYTF
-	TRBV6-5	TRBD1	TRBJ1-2	TGTGCCAGCAGTATATTTCAGGGGGAGGCTTACGGCTACACCTTC	CASSIFQGEAYGYTF
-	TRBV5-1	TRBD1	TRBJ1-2	TGCGCCAGCAGCTTAGGGGGCAGGGGCCTTTCTAACTATGGCTACACCTTC	CASSLGGRGLSNYGYTF
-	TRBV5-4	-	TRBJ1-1	TGTGCCAGCAGCTTGGTGGGGGGGCGGACGAACACTGAAGCTTTCTTT	CASSLVGGRTNTEAFF
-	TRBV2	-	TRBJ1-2	TGTGCCAGCAAAGAGGGAAAAGCTAACTATGGCTACACCTTC	CASKEGKANYGYTF
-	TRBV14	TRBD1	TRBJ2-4	TGTGCCAGCAGCTACAGGGACAGAAACATTCAGTACTTC	CASSYRDRNIQYF
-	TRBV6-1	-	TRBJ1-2	TGTGCCAGCAGTGAAGGGGGGGGTGGCTACACCTTC	CASSEGGGGYTF
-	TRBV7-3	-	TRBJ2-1	TGTGCCAGCAGCTTAGACTTAGTATCCAACGAGCAGTTCTTC	CASSLDLVSNEQFF
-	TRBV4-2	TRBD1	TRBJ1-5	TGTGCCAGCAGTCAAGAACAGGGGGCCGGCAATCAGCCCCAGCATTTT	CASSQEQGAGNQPQHF
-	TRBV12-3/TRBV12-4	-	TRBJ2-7	TGTGCCAGCAGTTCGCCGACAGGCTACGAGCAGTACTTC	CASSSPTGYEQYF